This T cell receptor beta chain derives from a study of T cell repertoires in cytomegalovirus infection. Study-level background: Shared public TCR beta signatures pointed to both CMV infection and a matching HLA type.

TCRdb fed the reads into MiXCR, producing one record per CDR3 protein. Of about 160,000 distinct CDR3 sequences detected, roughly 17% appear once; the ten largest clones hold around a sixth. Study-wide results and caveats: Based on cumulative public TCR beta family frequency, carriers of CMV plus the relevant HLA were identified. What dominated the ex vivo response were HLA-C-restricted CMV-specific TCR beta clonotypes.

This CDR3 comprises 14 residues. The germline V gene has CDR1 SGHVS and CDR2 FQNEAQ. Trimming pared 2 bases from V and 6 bases from J, leaving 13 bases between. Remarks on this clonotype: The antigen is not known.

Sequenced material: CD8+ T cells from PBMCs. The chain links TRBV7-8 to TRBJ1-2, with D possibly TRBD1 on 6 matching bases. The source is a human donor in good health (CMV status not recorded). Some clones in this sample may be carry-over from other donors' samples. The CDR3 sequence is CASSLRWGGHGYTF. The DNA of the CDR3 is TGTGCCAGCAGCTTAAGATGGGGGGGGCATGGCTACACCTTC. Drawing the rest from reference TRBV7-8 and TRBJ1-2, the complete variable domain is GAGVSQSPRYKVAKRGQDVALRCDPISGHVSLFWYQQALGQGPEFLTYFQNEAQLDKSGLPSDRFFAERPEGSVSTLKIQRTQQEDSAVYLCASSLRWGGHGYTFGSGTRLTVV.